The rows below give T cell receptor beta chains drawn from one sample of a study of blood T cell repertoires in COVID-19. The data were produced by immunoSEQ multiplex PCR, yet TCRdb's version contains in-frame clones alone and is incomplete. The sample shows 250,000 to 350,000 clones, roughly 87% of them seen only once. Sequencing was done on a sample of PBMCs or T cells enriched from blood (not recorded which). These receptors were taken from a woman aged 30 to 39 who had recovered from COVID-19. CDR3s include the opening cysteine and the closing phenylalanine or tryptophan. The D gene is left open where the match is weak. Some rows mark clone size as missing; the rest say once, few, many or name a class of expanded clone.

>-|TRBV7-6|TRBJ2-1|20|-
TGTGCCAGCAGCTTAGAGGGGGAGTGGATGGGCCTATCCTCCTACAATGAGCAGTTCTTC
CASSLEGEWMGLSSYNEQFF
>-|TRBV30|TRBJ1-1|15|-
TGTGCCTGGAGTGTACTATGGGGCATGAACACTGAAGCTTTCTTT
CAWSVLWGMNTEAFF
>TRBD1|TRBV3-1/TRBV3-2|TRBJ2-7|17|-
TGTGCCAGCAGCCAATCTCAACCGGGACAGGGTATCTACGAGCAGTACTTC
CASSQSQPGQGIYEQYF
>-|TRBV7-2|TRBJ2-1|14|-
TGTGCCAGCAGCTTAGTAGGTCCCAGACTAGAGCAGTTCTTC
CASSLVGPRLEQFF
>TRBD1|TRBV11-2|TRBJ1-2|15|-
TGTGCCAGCAGCCCTGGACAGGCAGGAGGCTATGGCTACACCTTC
CASSPGQAGGYGYTF
>TRBD1|TRBV11-1|TRBJ1-1|15|once
TGTGCCAGCAGCTTAGAGGGACAGCGGAACACTGAAGCTTTCTTT
CASSLEGQRNTEAFF
>-|TRBV6-2/TRBV6-3|TRBJ1-2|12|-
-
CASSYFGQGYTF
>TRBD1|TRBV6-5|TRBJ1-5|14|-
TGTGCCAGCAGGGGACAGGGACGGGGTCAGCCCCAGCATTTT
CASRGQGRGQPQHF
>TRBD1|TRBV28|TRBJ1-5|16|-
TGTGCCAGCAGTCCCAGGACAGGGGGGTTTAAACAGGCCCAGCATTTT
CASSPRTGGFKQAQHF
>-|TRBV14|TRBJ1-1|17|-
TGTGCCAGCAGCCAAGCCGGTAACAGGTTCAGGAACACTGAAGCTTTCTTT
CASSQAGNRFRNTEAFF
>-|TRBV30|TRBJ1-1|12|-
TGTGCCCGGGGCCTTGGGGGGGGAAAAGCTTTCTTT
CARGLGGGKAFF
>-|TRBV19|TRBJ2-7|14|-
TGTGCCAGTAGTATTGAGGGGGTTTCCTACGAGCAGTACTTC
CASSIEGVSYEQYF
>-|TRBV19|TRBJ1-2|13|-
TGTGCCAGTAGTATGGTGGGGGGTTATGGCTACACCTTC
CASSMVGGYGYTF
>-|TRBV14|TRBJ2-1|15|-
TGTGCCAGCAGCCAAGGTGACAGAATATACAATGAGCAGTTCTTC
CASSQGDRIYNEQFF
>-|TRBV7-9|TRBJ1-1|15|-
TGTGCCAGCAGCTCGGCGGGGGAGAGGAACACTGAAGCTTTCTTT
CASSSAGERNTEAFF
>TRBD2|TRBV6-4|TRBJ2-3|14|many
TGTGCCACCTGGAGCGGGGGGGCCGGAGATACGCAGTATTTT
CATWSGGAGDTQYF
>-|TRBV20-1|TRBJ1-4|11|-
TGCAGTGCCTCTGAGTGGGAAAAACTGTTTTTT
CSASEWEKLFF
>-|TRBV19|TRBJ1-1|11|-
TGTGCCAGTAGGTACACAACTGAAGCTTTCTTT
CASRYTTEAFF
>-|TRBV6-5|TRBJ1-1|15|few
TGTGCCAGCAGTTACCGGGGGACGGGGAACACTGAAGCTTTCTTT
CASSYRGTGNTEAFF
>-|TRBV18|TRBJ1-2|13|-
TGTGCCAGCTCAAGGACCAGGGGCCATGGCTACACCTTC
CASSRTRGHGYTF
>TRBD1|TRBV23-1|TRBJ1-3|19|-
TGCGCCAGCAGCCAAAAGACCGGCCGGGACAGGTTTTCTGGAAACACCATATATTTT
CASSQKTGRDRFSGNTIYF
>-|TRBV2|TRBJ1-1|14|-
TGTGCCAGCAGTGAGGAGATCATGAACACTGAAGCTTTCTTT
CASSEEIMNTEAFF
>-|TRBV3-1/TRBV3-2|TRBJ1-2|15|-
TGTGCCAGCAAGCAGGCCTCGAGTGGTGGGTATGGCTACACCTTC
CASKQASSGGYGYTF
>-|TRBV5-1|TRBJ2-3|15|-
TGCGCCAGCAGCTTGGGAAGGACAGGCACAGATACGCAGTATTTT
CASSLGRTGTDTQYF
>-|TRBV3-1/TRBV3-2|TRBJ2-3|15|-
TGTGCCAGCAGCCAAGATCCCCTAGGTCAAGATACGCAGTATTTT
CASSQDPLGQDTQYF
>TRBD1|TRBV5-1|TRBJ1-3|16|-
TGCGCCAGCAGCGCAAAGGACAGGGGCTCTGGAAACACCATATATTTT
CASSAKDRGSGNTIYF
>-|TRBV6-5|TRBJ1-2|14|-
TGTGCCAGCAGACCGGGGGGGACTGGGCCTGGCTACACCTTC
CASRPGGTGPGYTF
>-|TRBV15|TRBJ1-1|14|-
TGTGCCACCAGCAGAGTACAGACGAACACTGAAGCTTTCTTT
CATSRVQTNTEAFF
>TRBD2|TRBV27|TRBJ2-7|16|-
TGTGCCAGCAGTTACTCTCTAGCGGGGTTCCTCTACGAGCAGTACTTC
CASSYSLAGFLYEQYF
>-|TRBV7-2|TRBJ1-6|14|-
TGTGCCAGCAGTAACCTAGCGGGCAATTCACCCCTCCACTTT
CASSNLAGNSPLHF
>TRBD1|TRBV2|TRBJ1-6|14|-
TGTGCCAGCAGTGAGAGACAGGGTGATACCCCCCTCCACTTT
CASSERQGDTPLHF
>-|TRBV5-4|TRBJ1-2|15|-
TGTGCCAGCAGCTTGCTGGGCAGGGCGGACTATGGCTACACCTTC
CASSLLGRADYGYTF
>TRBD2|TRBV5-6|TRBJ2-3|16|-
TGTGCCAGCAGCTTGCGTGCGGGGGGCTTTTCAGATACGCAGTATTTT
CASSLRAGGFSDTQYF
>-|TRBV24-1|TRBJ1-2|12|-
TGTGCCACCAGTGATCGCAGGGATGGCTACACCTTC
CATSDRRDGYTF
>-|TRBV6-5|TRBJ1-2|13|-
TGTGCCAGCAGGCAACAGGTCCCCTATGGCTACACCTTC
CASRQQVPYGYTF
>-|TRBV30|TRBJ2-7|13|-
TGTGCCTGGAGTGTCGGGGGGCTGGGCGAGCAGTACTTC
CAWSVGGLGEQYF
>TRBD1|TRBV4-1|TRBJ1-2|15|-
TGCGCCAGCAGCCAAACGACAGGGGGCTTGTCTGGCTACACCTTC
CASSQTTGGLSGYTF
>-|TRBV18|TRBJ2-7|14|few
TGTGCCAGCTCACCACGGGGCAGGGGCTACGAGCAGTACTTC
CASSPRGRGYEQYF
>-|TRBV9|TRBJ1-3|13|-
TGTGCCAGCAGCTCCCGCAGTGGAAACACCATATATTTT
CASSSRSGNTIYF
>-|TRBV9|TRBJ1-3|14|few
TGTGCCAGCAGCGCGCGGGGGTCTGGAAACACCATATATTTT
CASSARGSGNTIYF